This T cell receptor beta chain derives from a study of glioma-infiltrating T cells after dendritic cell vaccination. Across the whole study: Patients received autologous tumor lysate-pulsed dendritic cell vaccination between the early 2000s and the early 2010s. Three intradermal dendritic cell vaccine injections were given every two weeks.

Study-wide results and limits: Only a small number of patients had complete blood and tumor samples.

The data were produced by immunoSEQ multiplex PCR, yet TCRdb's version contains in-frame clones alone and is incomplete. This table holds more than 95,000 clones, nearly 90% found once. Time point denoted: after dendritic cell vaccination, including at tumor progression/relapse. Selection required adequate fresh-frozen tumor tissue plus more than two years' survival data. The CDR3 has 14 amino acids. Germline V gene lookup returns CDR1 SNHLY and CDR2 FYNNEI. Trimming cost V 5 bases and J 5 bases, with 13 bases left between them. Concerning this clone: Its antigen is currently unknown.

The chain couples TRBV2 to TRBJ1-5, with unresolved D. The origin of this receptor is a human donor with glioblastoma. The specimen was blood, collected after dendritic cell vaccination. This CDR3 is CASSLIRADQPQHF. The CDR3 nucleotides read TGTGCCAGCAGTCTGATAAGAGCCGATCAGCCCCAGCATTTT.